This T cell receptor (beta chain) emerged from a study of identical twins. The study's findings and limits: The authors noted that invariant MAIT and iNKT cells could partly confound zero-insertion analyses.

A few counts support this clonotype. Its antigen is currently unknown. This CDR3 comprises 15 residues. Germline V gene sequence: CDR1 DFQATT, CDR2 SNEGSKA (reference sequence). J was trimmed by 5 bases and V by 6 bases; bases with no gene match: 13. One entry per CDR3 protein, called by TCRdb with MiXCR from the 5' RACE reads. The data show about 690,000 distinct CDR3 sequences, 21% seen once. Another study also made use of these data, one on T cells expressing NK-cell markers. This second report adds: The authors sequenced eight donors, of whom seven were HCMV-seropositive and one was seronegative. The use of an anti-gamma-delta TCR antibody, which was added in several experiments, restricted sorting to T cells expressing alpha-beta TCR. For about six donors, the dominant NKG2C+ clonotypes made up 1.0-7.0% of their CD8+ T cells.

The rearrangement links TRBV20-1 to TRBJ1-1, with 9 positions matching TRBD1. Sequenced input: PBMCs. The clonotype was recovered from a woman under 30 in good health. The CDR3 loop is CSAIRGGQGGTEAFF. The DNA of the CDR3 is TGCAGTGCGATTAGGGGGGGACAGGGTGGTACTGAAGCTTTCTTT.